This entry describes one T cell receptor beta chain. Its target is not known. For the second PCR, which ran for 7 to 11 cycles, a sample-barcoded 5' primer and a J-beta primer mix were used. TCRdb reanalysed the 5' RACE reads using MiXCR and keeps one entry per CDR3 protein. This sample has 1.4 million or so distinct CDR3 sequences, with approximately 43% found just once. This sample stems from a study of blood T cells in healthy people across ages. Ten milliliters of peripheral blood were drawn from each donor. Germline V gene data show CDR1 as MNHEY and CDR2 as SMNVEV (reference sequence). Trimming removed 2 bases from V and 3 bases from J, with 14 bases in between. This CDR3 contains 15 residues. Study-level results: Diversity was higher, and naive CD4+ cells more numerous, in long-lived donors than in aged donors. While age rose, TCR beta diversity per million T cells dropped in a roughly linear way.

The J gene is TRBJ2-7, the V gene TRBV27, with a weak D call TRBD2 (6 bases). Sequenced input: blood. The receptor was derived from a woman under 30 in good health. In nucleotides, the CDR3 is TGTGCCAGCAGTTTAGGAGGGCCAGGGATCTACGAGCAGTACTTC. Translation: CASSLGGPGIYEQYF.